These 15 T cell receptor beta chains share one sample of origin, sequenced in a study of cytomegalovirus exposure and HLA in healthy donors. PCR employed 60 Vbeta and 13 Jbeta primers. Method: immunoSEQ multiplex PCR; TCRdb's copy keeps in-frame clones and lacks some. The table includes 110,000 or so clones, about 83% detected once. The sample taken for sequencing was PBMCs. The source is a female donor in good health and CMV-seronegative.

The V and J genes are TRBV19 and TRBJ1-1; D may be TRBD1 (6 bases). V lost 9 bases to trimming and J lost 0 bases, with 8 bases between them. Germline lookup yields CDR1 LNHDA and CDR2 SQIVND (reference sequence). The CDR3 covers 12 residues. DNA of the CDR3: TGTGCCAGCACAGGGTTGAACACTGAAGCTTTCTTT. Amino acids: CASTGLNTEAFF.

Only a few counts were recorded for this clone. The chain uses TRBV9 and TRBJ2-7; the match to TRBD1 covers 9 bases. The V gene's germline CDR1 is SGDLS and CDR2 YYNGEE. V was pared by 2 bases and J by 5 bases, with 8 bases of the junction left unmatched. The CDR3 extends over 15 amino acids. This CDR3 is CASSVATGGVDEQYF. The DNA of the CDR3 is TGTGCCAGCAGCGTCGCGACAGGGGGGGTCGACGAGCAGTACTTC. The entire variable domain, with the rest obtained from reference TRBV9 and TRBJ2-7, is as follows: DSGVTQTPKHLITATGQRVTLRCSPRSGDLSVYWYQQSLDQGLQFLIQYYNGEERAKGNILERFSAQQFPDLHSELNLSSLELGDSALYFCASSVATGGVDEQYFGPGTRLTVT.

The V and J genes are TRBV14 and TRBJ1-5; D remains ambiguous. The germline gives CDR1 SGHDN, CDR2 FVKESK. V was shortened by 1 base and J by 4 bases, with 5 bases between the two germline ends. The CDR3 extends over 13 amino acids. The CDR3 nucleotides are TGTGCCAGCAGCCAAGCGGTGAATCAGCCCCAGCATTTT. This gives the protein CASSQAVNQPQHF.

The rearrangement joins TRBV6-5 to TRBJ2-6; D ambiguous. The CDR3 loop spans 15 amino acids. The germline V gene encodes CDR1 MNHEY and CDR2 SVGAGI. Trimming removed 2 bases at V and 3 bases at J, with 8 bases between. CDR3 coding DNA: TGTGCCAGCAGTTACAGACTGGGTGGGGCCAACGTCCTGACTTTC. Encoded protein: CASSYRLGGANVLTF.

This sequence joins TRBV5-8 and TRBJ2-7; TRBD1 matches 8 bases. With V trimmed by 0 bases and J by 2 bases, 7 bases remained unmatched. The germline V gene encodes CDR1 SGHTS and CDR2 YDEGEE. This CDR3 contains 16 residues. The CDR3 nucleotides are TGTGCCAGCAGCTTGGGACAGGGGACCCGGACCTACGAGCAGTACTTC. It yields the protein CASSLGQGTRTYEQYF.

The CDR3 DNA reads as TGTGCCAGCAGGCTGGGGGCTGCTGGGGTTTACGAGCAGTACTTC. It yields the protein CASRLGAAGVYEQYF. The gene calls are TRBV6-5 and TRBJ2-7; D is possibly TRBD1 (6 bases). The V end lost 6 bases, the J end lost 4 bases, and 19 bases lay between the germline ends. The germline gives CDR1 MNHEY, CDR2 SVGAGI. This CDR3 has 15 residues.

The rearrangement links TRBV7-2 to TRBJ1-2; D is ambiguous. In germline, CDR1 is SGHTA, CDR2 FQGNSA. The CDR3 is 12 residues long. Trimming pared 2 bases from V and 3 bases from J, leaving 4 bases between. Here the CDR3 reads CASSLFDYGYTF. CDR3 nucleotide sequence: TGTGCCAGCAGCTTATTCGACTATGGCTACACCTTC.

V gene TRBV7-8 combines with J gene TRBJ2-7, with D hard to call. There are 14 residues in the CDR3. Germline V gives CDR1 SGHVS, CDR2 FQNEAQ. Trimming removed 1 base at V and 3 bases at J, with 10 bases between. CDR3 sequence reads: CASSLDQAFYEQYF. The CDR3 DNA reads as TGTGCCAGCAGCTTAGATCAGGCTTTCTACGAGCAGTACTTC.

The chain uses TRBV9 and TRBJ2-7, with D hard to call. V was cut by 0 bases and J by 13 bases, with 14 bases left in between. This CDR3 comprises 12 residues. From germline, CDR1 is SGDLS and CDR2 YYNGEE. CDR3 DNA: TGTGCCAGCAGCGTAGGGTTCAAGGAGCTTTACTTC. Translated: CASSVGFKELYF.

This clone was counted a few times. The V call is TRBV9, the J call TRBJ1-1; D is unresolved. From germline, CDR1 is SGDLS and CDR2 YYNGEE. V lost 4 bases and J 0 bases, leaving 10 bases between the germline ends. This CDR3 is 14 amino acids long. The CDR3 DNA reads as TGTGCCAGCAGCCCAGGCGGGATGAACACTGAAGCTTTCTTT. Its translation is CASSPGGMNTEAFF.

V usage is TRBV2 and J usage is TRBJ2-7, with TRBD1 matching 9 bases. Germline V gene lookup returns CDR1 SNHLY and CDR2 FYNNEI. The CDR3 runs 18 residues. After removal of 9 bases from V and 5 bases from J, the junction contained 23 bases not matched to a gene. The CDR3 DNA sequence: TGTGCCAGTTTCCTGATATTAAGGGAAGGGACAGGGTTCCACGAGCAGTACTTC. This codes for CASFLILREGTGFHEQYF.

The chain couples TRBV21-1 to TRBJ2-2; the D segment call TRBD2 is taken from the table without a DNA check. TRBV21-1 is labeled a pseudogene. The CDR3 extends over 14 amino acids. The DNA of the CDR3 is TGTGCCAGCAGGGCGGAAATAAACACCGGGGAGCTGTTTTTT. It encodes CASRAEINTGELFF.

V and J are TRBV5-1 and TRBJ1-4; a weak D match, TRBD1 (5 bases). V gave up 1 base and J gave up 6 bases, with 13 bases separating them. This CDR3 is built from 15 residues. Germline V gene sequence: CDR1 SGHRS, CDR2 YFSETQ. The CDR3 DNA is TGCGCCAGCAGCTTGAGCCCAGGGTGGGATGAAAAACTGTTTTTT. This codes for CASSLSPGWDEKLFF.

With respect to this clone: One junction end does not reproduce the germline sequence, and a read error may be involved. Other DNA sequences from this sample encode an identical CDR3 as well. The CDR3 nucleotides are TGTTCCAGCAGCTTGGGCGGGTACGAGCAGTACTTC. This codes for CSSSLGGYEQYF. This chain joins TRBV7-9 and TRBJ2-7, with TRBD2 as a possible D gene (5 bases). The CDR3 runs to 12 residues. CDR1 is SEHNR and CDR2 is FQNEAQ in the germline V gene (reference sequence).

This chain links TRBV6-1 with TRBJ1-1; the match to TRBD1 covers 9 bases. This CDR3 has 15 amino acids. J lost 6 bases, V lost 5 bases, and 10 bases had no gene match. Germline CDR1 reads MNHNS; CDR2 reads SASEGT. The CDR3 nucleotides read TGTGCCAGCAGTTCGGGACAGGGCGGAGTGGCTGAAGCTTTCTTT. Residues: CASSSGQGGVAEAFF.